This T cell receptor beta chain was captured in a study of neurological immune-mediated disorders. Study-wide points: The greatest degree of TCR clonal expansion was observed in HTLV-1-associated myelopathy, with the lowest in multiple sclerosis, below that of healthy controls.

A note on this clonotype: Its specificity is unknown. The junction differs from germline at one of its ends, possibly a read error.

CDR1 is SGHKS, CDR2 YYEKEE, per germline (reference sequence). CDR3 length equals 13 residues. Whenever a sequencing run was performed, it yielded over 190 million TCR-beta sequences from 15-18 subjects. TCRdb analysed the 5' RACE reads with MiXCR anew, one entry per CDR3 protein. The sample gives 45,000 to 65,000 distinct CDR3 sequences, roughly 8.8% of which show up once; about 2% is in the top ten. Time point of the sample: longitudinal time-point 3. The group of healthy controls was made up of people who were blood bank volunteers in Maryland, USA. 2 million PBMCs stored at -80 C were the source of the unsorted libraries.

Material: PBMCs. The receptor was isolated from a woman in her thirties or forties in good health. The V call is TRBV5-5, the J call TRBJ1-1, with 9 bases identical to TRBD1. This CDR3 is CASSRQGDTEPFF. The DNA for the CDR3 is TGTGCTAGCAGCCGACAGGGGGACACTGAACCTTTCTTT.